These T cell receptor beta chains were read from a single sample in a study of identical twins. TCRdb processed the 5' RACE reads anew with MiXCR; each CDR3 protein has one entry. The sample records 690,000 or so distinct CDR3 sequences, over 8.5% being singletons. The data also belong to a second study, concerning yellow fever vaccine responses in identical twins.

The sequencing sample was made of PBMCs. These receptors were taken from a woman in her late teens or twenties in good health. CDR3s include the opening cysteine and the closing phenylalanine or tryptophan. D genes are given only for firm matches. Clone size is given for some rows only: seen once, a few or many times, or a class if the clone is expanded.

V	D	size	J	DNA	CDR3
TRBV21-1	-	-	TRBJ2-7	TGTGCCAGACACGAGCGGGGGGGATTACGTAGGGAGCAGTACTTC	CARHERGGLRREQYF
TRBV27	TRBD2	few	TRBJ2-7	TGTGCCAGCAGTTTATCTAGCGGGAGTCCCGACGAGCAGTACTTC	CASSLSSGSPDEQYF
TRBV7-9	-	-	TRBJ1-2	TGTGCCAGCAGCTTAGAGGAGGGGCCCTATGGCTACACCTTC	CASSLEEGPYGYTF
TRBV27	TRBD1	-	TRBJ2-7	TGTGCCAGCAGTCCACGGACAGGGCGGGACTACGAGCAGTACTTC	CASSPRTGRDYEQYF
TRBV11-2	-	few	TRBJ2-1	TGTGCCAGCAGCTTAGTCCTCGAGGGCTGGGCAAATGAGCAGTTCTTC	CASSLVLEGWANEQFF
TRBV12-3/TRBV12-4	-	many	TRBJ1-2	TGTGCCAGCAGTGTAAGCAACTATGGCTACACCTTC	CASSVSNYGYTF
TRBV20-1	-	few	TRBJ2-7	TGCAGTGCGCGGACTATTTACGAGCAGTACTTC	CSARTIYEQYF
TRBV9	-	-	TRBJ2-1	TGTGCCAGCAGCGCCGTCTGGGGGGTCAATGAGCAGTTCTTC	CASSAVWGVNEQFF
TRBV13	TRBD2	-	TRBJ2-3	TGTGCCAGCAGCCCGCGACTAGCGGGTTCAGATACGCAGTATTTT	CASSPRLAGSDTQYF
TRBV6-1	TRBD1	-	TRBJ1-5	TGTGCCAGCAGTGCTTCACAGGGGGGACTCCAGCCCCAGCATTTT	CASSASQGGLQPQHF
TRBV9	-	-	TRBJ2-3	TGTGCCAGCAGCGTATGGGGCAGGCCGATAGATACGCAGTATTTT	CASSVWGRPIDTQYF
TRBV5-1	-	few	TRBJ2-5	TGCGCCAGCAGGAATCGCGGGGCTGAGGAGACCCAGTACTTC	CASRNRGAEETQYF
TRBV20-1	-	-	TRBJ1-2	TGCAGTGCTAGAGGGACAGCTAACTATGGCTACACCTTC	CSARGTANYGYTF
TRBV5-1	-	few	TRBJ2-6	TGCGCCAGCCGCCTGGTGACTGGGGCCAACGTCCTGACTTTC	CASRLVTGANVLTF
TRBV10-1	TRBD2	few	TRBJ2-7	TGCGCCAGCAGTGCTGGAACTAGCGGGAGTCCCTACGAGCAGTACTTC	CASSAGTSGSPYEQYF
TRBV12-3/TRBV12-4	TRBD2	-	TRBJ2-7	TGTGCCAGCAGCGGGCATCTAGCGGGAGGTCGAGCGCTCGAGCAGTACTTC	CASSGHLAGGRALEQYF
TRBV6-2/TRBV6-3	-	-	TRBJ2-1	TGTGCCAGCAGTTCCCCCTCGGCGGGGAAGTACAATGAGCAGTTCTTC	CASSSPSAGKYNEQFF
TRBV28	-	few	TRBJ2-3	TGTGCCAGCAGCTTACCGACGCCATCCGGGACTCCCGATCGAGATACGCAGTATTTT	CASSLPTPSGTPDRDTQYF
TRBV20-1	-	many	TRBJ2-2	TGCAGTGCTAGACTTACTAGTGTGACCGGGGAGCTGTTTTTT	CSARLTSVTGELFF
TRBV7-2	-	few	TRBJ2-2	TGTGCCAGCAGCGGTCGGACGGGAAACACCGGGGAGCTGTTTTTT	CASSGRTGNTGELFF
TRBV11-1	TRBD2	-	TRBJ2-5	TGTGCCAGCAGCTTACCGGGAGGAGCGGGGTCTCCGGTCGAGACCCAGTACTTC	CASSLPGGAGSPVETQYF
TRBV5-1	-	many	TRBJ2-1	TGCGCCAGCAGCTTGGCCTTGGGGTCGGGGTATCTTGACAATGAGCAGTTCTTC	CASSLALGSGYLDNEQFF
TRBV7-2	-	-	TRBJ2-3	TGTGCCAGCAGCCCTCGGACTCCCGGTACGCAGTATTTT	CASSPRTPGTQYF
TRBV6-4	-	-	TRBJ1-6	TGTGCCAGCAGACCGGAGGACGGCTATAATTCACCCCTCCACTTT	CASRPEDGYNSPLHF
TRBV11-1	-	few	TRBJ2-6	TGTGCCAGCAGCTTAGCGAATAGGCTGCTTACGTCTGAACCCAACGTCCTGACTTTC	CASSLANRLLTSEPNVLTF
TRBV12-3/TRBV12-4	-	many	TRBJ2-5	TGTGCCAGCAGTAAATGGGGGGACACAGAAGAGACCCAGTACTTC	CASSKWGDTEETQYF
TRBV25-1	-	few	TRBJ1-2	TGTGCCAGCAGTCTAGACAAAGTTTATGGCTACACCTTC	CASSLDKVYGYTF
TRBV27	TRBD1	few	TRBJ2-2	TGTGCCAGCAGTTTGAATTACAGGGGGCGAACCGGGGAGCTGTTTTTT	CASSLNYRGRTGELFF